This T cell receptor beta chain was identified during a study of shared clonotypes between healthy human individuals. Study-wide context: With ages of 18 to 49, the donors were a couple of women and three men. Three plates were used per donor for CD4 naive, three for CD4 memory, two for CD8 naive and one for CD8 memory. General study results and limits: It was anticipated that sequencing depth would influence how many clonotypes donors shared.

The run depth of the assay was deep. Generated by immunoSEQ multiplex PCR, the TCRdb table keeps only in-frame clones and is missing some. The sample contains around 940,000 clones, 76% of which appear only once. The V and J ends lost 4 bases and 1 base respectively, with 19 bases between them. CDR1 and CDR2 from the germline V gene are GTSNPN and SVGIG (reference sequence). The CDR3 is 16 amino acids. This clone has only a few counts. Its antigen is still unknown. This sequence originates from a man younger than 35 in good health. The V and J genes are TRBV30 and TRBJ1-1, with D possibly being TRBD1 (6 bases). Sequenced input: memory CD4+ T cells sorted from blood. Subset given: CD45RA-negative fraction. The CDR3 DNA follows: TGTGCCTGGAAGGACAGACCGGGCAGGGGGAACACTGAAGCTTTCTTT. It codes for CAWKDRPGRGNTEAFF.